The 30 T cell receptor beta chains reported below all come from one sample, sequenced in a study of blood T cells in healthy people across ages. The use of a sample-barcoded 5' primer and a J-beta primer mix characterized a second PCR of roughly 6 to 12 cycles. TCRdb re-called the 5' RACE reads with MiXCR, one entry per CDR3 protein. In the table there are roughly 860,000 distinct CDR3 sequences, about 62% of which are singletons. The sequenced material came from blood. The receptor source for this set is a man between 25 and 39 years old in good health.

This clonotype has just one count. The chain combines TRBV20-1 with TRBJ2-1; possible D gene TRBD1, 7 bases. CDR3 length: 15 amino acids. Trimming shortened V by 2 bases and J by 0 bases, and 11 bases separated the two germline ends. Germline CDR1 is DFQATT and CDR2 is SNEGSKA (reference sequence). The CDR3 loop reads CSARSGGGSYNEQFF. CDR3 DNA: TGCAGTGCTAGATCAGGGGGAGGCTCCTACAATGAGCAGTTCTTC.

J is TRBJ2-1 and V is TRBV7-2; TRBD2 matches 12 bases. The CDR3 extends over 15 amino acids. Unmatched junction bases numbered 7, after V lost 4 bases and J lost 9 bases. CDR1 and CDR2 from the germline V gene are SGHTA and FQGNSA. The CDR3 here is CASSSDLAGGLEQFF. CDR3 bases: TGTGCCAGCAGCTCAGACCTAGCGGGGGGGCTTGAGCAGTTCTTC.

The chain recombines TRBV20-1 with TRBJ1-2, with D possibly TRBD1 on 6 matching bases. CDR1 is DFQATT, CDR2 SNEGSKA, per germline (reference sequence). V was cut by 7 bases and J by 5 bases, with 17 bases left in between. The CDR3 extends over 13 amino acids. The CDR3 spells CSVLGGGRYGYTF. CDR3 nucleotides: TGCAGTGTTCTAGGGGGGGGCAGGTATGGCTACACCTTC.

This clonotype was seen only a few times. The chain couples TRBV7-9 to TRBJ2-6, with a tentative D call TRBD2 (6 bases). Germline CDR1 is SEHNR and CDR2 is FQNEAQ (reference sequence). The germline V and J ends were trimmed by 2 bases and 4 bases, with 12 bases remaining between them. The CDR3 contains 16 residues. CDR3 loop: CASSLSRGSGANVLTF. In DNA form, the CDR3 reads TGTGCCAGCAGCTTATCGCGGGGTTCGGGGGCCAACGTCCTGACTTTC.

The chain recombines TRBV20-1 with TRBJ2-7; tentatively, D is TRBD1 (5 bases). Germline CDR1 DFQATT, CDR2 SNEGSKA (reference sequence). The CDR3 runs 13 residues. V lost 6 bases, J lost 7 bases, and 19 bases lay in between. The CDR3 sequence is CSAEDGQGGEQYF. CDR3 coding DNA: TGCAGTGCGGAAGACGGCCAGGGTGGAGAGCAGTACTTC.

The chain has TRBV20-1 and TRBJ2-1; D possibly corresponds to TRBD2 (6 bases). The J call may be mistaken, given a closer DNA end match to TRBJ2-7. This CDR3 contains 17 residues. Germline lookup yields CDR1 DFQATT and CDR2 SNEGSKA (reference sequence). The CDR3 DNA is TGCAGTGCTAGACTCCCCTACGGGGGAAGCTCCTACAATGAGCAGTACTTC. Its protein is CSARLPYGGSSYNEQYF.

The sample holds a few counts of this clonotype. The chain combines TRBV6-5 with TRBJ1-1; D is undetermined. The CDR3 loop spans 12 amino acids. Between the trimmed V and J ends, which lost 5 bases and 0 bases, there was a span of 4 bases. Germline assignment: CDR1 MNHEY and CDR2 SVGAGI. This CDR3 reads CASSTMNTEAFF. For the CDR3, the DNA is TGTGCCAGCAGTACAATGAACACTGAAGCTTTCTTT.

The chain couples TRBV15 to TRBJ2-7; TRBD1 matches at 7 bases. Trimming removed 4 bases from V and 4 bases from J; junction bases left unmatched: 4. The CDR3 spans 13 residues. Germline lookup yields CDR1 LNHNV and CDR2 YYDKDF (reference sequence). The CDR3 loop reads CATSKGAAYEQYF. The DNA for the CDR3 is TGTGCCACCAGCAAGGGGGCTGCGTACGAGCAGTACTTC.

The chain couples TRBV27 to TRBJ2-1; TRBD1 matches at 7 bases. There are 17 residues in the CDR3. Trimming removed 1 base from V and 9 bases from J; junction bases left unmatched: 15. CDR1 MNHEY and CDR2 SMNVEV come from the germline V gene (reference sequence). Here the CDR3 reads CASSLFTSRQGRGEQFF. CDR3 nucleotides: TGTGCCAGCAGTTTATTTACTTCAAGACAGGGAAGGGGTGAGCAGTTCTTC.

The rearrangement links TRBV6-5 to TRBJ2-1, with D perhaps given as TRBD1 or TRBD2 (6 bases each). V lost 0 bases and J 0 bases, leaving 9 bases between the germline ends. Looked up from germline, CDR1 is MNHEY and CDR2 is SVGAGI. CDR3 length equals 16 residues. In DNA, the CDR3 is TGTGCCAGCAGTTACTCGAAGGGGGGCTCCTACAATGAGCAGTTCTTC. Residues: CASSYSKGGSYNEQFF.

This clonotype was counted between two and nine times. This chain connects TRBV7-2 to TRBJ2-4; 9 bases align to TRBD1. The CDR3 has 15 residues. The V and J ends lost 5 bases and 13 bases, in that order; junction bases with no gene match: 15. In germline, CDR1 is SGHTA, CDR2 FQGNSA. CDR3 DNA: TGTGCCAGCAGCACAGGGACAGGGCTGAGGCGAGAGCAGTACTTC. It specifies CASSTGTGLRREQYF.

The chain links TRBV20-1 to TRBJ1-2; D perhaps matches TRBD1 (5 bases). Germline assignment: CDR1 DFQATT and CDR2 SNEGSKA (reference sequence). The CDR3 spans 14 residues. V lost 5 bases, J lost 4 bases, and 17 bases lay in between. The CDR3 protein is CSAAILGAIYGYTF. CDR3 in DNA: TGCAGTGCTGCTATTCTAGGGGCCATCTATGGCTACACCTTC.

The chain uses TRBV6-1 and TRBJ2-5; 7 positions match TRBD1. The J call may not be correct, given that the DNA end is closer to TRBJ2-1. This CDR3 contains 15 residues. CDR1 is MNHNS and CDR2 is SASEGT in the germline V gene. The CDR3 region is CASSEGRGSQETQFF. Here the CDR3 DNA reads TGTGCCAGCAGTGAGGGCAGGGGGTCTCAAGAGACCCAGTTCTTC.

CDR3 protein: CATSDFQGYTDTQYF. The CDR3 nucleotides are TGTGCCACCAGTGATTTTCAGGGTTACACAGATACGCAGTATTTT. The chain employs TRBV24-1 and TRBJ2-3, with a possible D match to TRBD1 (5 bases). Germline loops: CDR1 KGHDR, CDR2 SFDVKD. V lost 1 base to trimming and J lost 2 bases, with 9 bases between them. The CDR3 runs to 15 residues.

This clonotype was detected a few times. The rearrangement links TRBV7-8 to TRBJ2-6, with 8 bases fitting TRBD1. The J segment lost 1 base and the V segment lost 2 bases, leaving 7 bases of the junction unmatched. CDR3 length: 18 amino acids. Looked up from germline, CDR1 is SGHVS and CDR2 is FQNEAQ. As DNA, the CDR3 is TGTGCCAGCAGCTTACTGGGACAGGTCGTTTCTGGGGCCAACGTCCTGACTTTC. Encoded protein: CASSLLGQVVSGANVLTF.

This clonotype was picked up a small number of times. The chain couples TRBV20-1 to TRBJ2-7; D may be TRBD1 or TRBD2 (6 bases each). The CDR3 runs 17 residues. V was shortened by 1 base and J by 2 bases, with 21 bases between the two germline ends. The germline gives CDR1 DFQATT, CDR2 SNEGSKA (reference sequence). In DNA, the CDR3 is TGCAGTGCTAGAGCTGGTGAACGGGGGCTTCAACCCTACGAGCAGTACTTC. Amino acid sequence: CSARAGERGLQPYEQYF.

The table lists this clonotype with a count of one. The V call is TRBV6-5, the J call TRBJ1-6; maybe TRBD1 (5 bases). CDR3 size: 15 residues. In germline, CDR1 is MNHEY, CDR2 SVGAGI. Trimming pared 6 bases from V and 0 bases from J, leaving 9 bases between. This CDR3 reads CASSPGFSYNSPLHF. Here the CDR3 DNA reads TGTGCCAGCAGCCCAGGGTTCTCCTATAATTCACCCCTCCACTTT.

This sequence joins TRBV5-1 and TRBJ1-2; 7 bases fit TRBD1. Per the germline V gene, CDR1 is SGHRS and CDR2 is YFSETQ. There are 15 residues in the CDR3. The junction had 7 bases not matched to a gene; V was cut back by 3 bases and J by 2 bases. DNA of the CDR3: TGCGCCAGCAGCTCGGGGACAGCGGAGAACTATGGCTACACCTTC. Protein product: CASSSGTAENYGYTF.

This clonotype was observed once. This rearrangement joins TRBV9 to TRBJ2-2, with 8 bases that match TRBD2. J was trimmed by 6 bases and V by 0 bases; bases with no gene match: 1. Germline values: CDR1 SGDLS, CDR2 YYNGEE. The CDR3 has 14 amino acids. CDR3 nucleotides: TGTGCCAGCAGCGTAGAGACTAGCGCCGGGGAGCTGTTTTTT. Protein sequence: CASSVETSAGELFF.

V usage is TRBV29-1 and J usage is TRBJ1-6; D call uncertain. Germline V CDR1 and CDR2: SQVTM, ANQGSEA. V was clipped by 7 bases and J by 1 base, with 8 bases between them. CDR3 length: 13 amino acids. CDR3 coding DNA: TGCAGCGCGGGAGGGTCCTATAATTCACCCCTCCACTTT. This gives the protein CSAGGSYNSPLHF.

The CDR3 DNA sequence: TGTGCCAGCAGCCGTGATGTTTATGGGGGCGGGGTAGATACGCAGTATTTT. Residues: CASSRDVYGGGVDTQYF. J is TRBJ2-3 and V is TRBV27; perhaps D is TRBD1 or TRBD2 (6 bases each). This CDR3 comprises 17 residues. The germline V and J ends were trimmed by 6 bases and 5 bases, with 24 bases remaining between them. Germline V gives CDR1 MNHEY, CDR2 SMNVEV (reference sequence).

There are a few counts of this clonotype. The chain carries TRBV12-5 and TRBJ1-5, with D unresolved. Germline V CDR1 and CDR2: LGHNT, FRNRAP. The CDR3 loop spans 12 amino acids. Trimming removed 4 bases from V and 3 bases from J, with 4 bases in between. The CDR3: CASGWDNQPQHF. For the CDR3, the DNA is TGTGCTAGTGGTTGGGACAATCAGCCCCAGCATTTT.

The chain links TRBV29-1 to TRBJ2-7; D is ambiguous. There are 11 residues in the CDR3. V gave up 7 bases and J gave up 4 bases, with 11 bases separating them. The germline CDR1 and CDR2 sequences are SQVTM and ANQGSEA. CDR3 amino acids: CSAMYGYEQYF. In nucleotides, the CDR3 is TGCAGCGCCATGTACGGGTACGAGCAGTACTTC.

As for this clonotype: Relative to the germline gene, one junction end is altered; a read error may explain this. The genes are TRBV4-3 and TRBJ2-5; D may match TRBD1 or TRBD2 (5 bases each). Germline V gene data show CDR1 as LGHNA and CDR2 as YSLEER. CDR3 size: 14 residues. CDR3 DNA: TGCGCCGGCAGCCGGGACCGGGGACAAGAGACCCAGTACTTC. This codes for CAGSRDRGQETQYF.

The chain uses TRBV29-1 and TRBJ2-7; 8 nucleotides match TRBD2. Germline V lookup: CDR1 SQVTM, CDR2 ANQGSEA. The CDR3 is 14 residues long. V shed 6 bases and J 5 bases; nucleotides not matched to a gene: 12. The CDR3 loop reads CSVRSSGGIDEQYF. The CDR3 DNA follows: TGCAGCGTGAGATCCAGCGGGGGAATCGACGAGCAGTACTTC.

This clonotype appeared a few times. The rearrangement uses TRBV10-3 and TRBJ2-5; 7 nucleotides match TRBD1. The CDR3 totals 15 residues. V lost 5 bases and J lost 5; bases outside the gene matches: 11. Germline loops: CDR1 ENHRY, CDR2 SYGVKD. This CDR3 is CAISPTTGLAETQYF. The CDR3 DNA follows: TGTGCCATCAGTCCTACGACAGGGCTCGCGGAGACCCAGTACTTC.

CDR3 DNA sequence: TGTGCCAGCAGTCATGGACGCACTGAAGCTTTCTTT. The encoded protein is CASSHGRTEAFF. The rearrangement joins TRBV6-5 to TRBJ1-1, with D unclear. The length of the CDR3 is 12 residues. Trimming cost V 5 bases and J 4 bases, with 8 bases left between them. Germline V gives CDR1 MNHEY, CDR2 SVGAGI.

This clonotype was counted at least ten times. CDR3 amino acids: CASSFDRGGHNEQFF. The CDR3 DNA reads TGTGCCAGCAGCTTCGACAGGGGCGGTCACAATGAGCAGTTCTTC. The rearrangement links TRBV7-2 to TRBJ2-1, with 8 positions matching TRBD1. Trimming cost V 3 bases and J 5 bases; bases outside gene matches: 6. This CDR3 contains 15 residues. Germline CDR1 SGHTA, CDR2 FQGNSA.

V usage is TRBV12-3 or TRBV12-4 and J usage is TRBJ2-3; D not certain. Between the trimmed V and J ends, which lost 0 bases and 2 bases, there was a span of 9 bases. The CDR3 is made up of 15 amino acids. CDR3 protein: CASSLAVRITDTQYF. The CDR3, as DNA: TGTGCCAGCAGTTTAGCTGTTAGGATCACAGATACGCAGTATTTT.

This clonotype was seen once. The chain combines TRBV6-6 with TRBJ2-7; TRBD1 matches 10 bases. The V gene's germline CDR1 is MNHNY and CDR2 SVGAGI (reference sequence). V gave up 6 bases and J gave up 1 base; unmatched junction bases: 6. The CDR3 is 15 amino acids. In DNA form, the CDR3 reads TGTGCCAGCAGGGGTGGGGACAGGGGTTCCTACGAGCAGTACTTC. Amino acid sequence: CASRGGDRGSYEQYF.